A selection of T cell receptor beta chains follows, all from one sample in a study of blood T cell repertoires in COVID-19. TCRdb keeps only in-frame clones here, not all; method: immunoSEQ multiplex PCR. The top ten clones hold about 10% of a sample with under 200,000 clones, roughly 88% of them seen once. Sequenced material: peripheral blood. Receptors originate from a woman of 80 years or more with active or convalescent COVID-19. Each CDR3 is given with its conserved first and last residue. The order of the fields is V gene, D gene, J gene, clone size, CDR3 protein, CDR3 DNA. A D gene is named only where the DNA matches it firmly. Size is stated for part of the rows, as once, few or many counts, or as a class when the clone is expanded.

V gene: TRBV28; D gene: -; J gene: TRBJ1-3; clone size: few; CDR3 protein: CASKPNWGTITGNTIYF; CDR3 DNA: TGTGCCAGCAAGCCCAACTGGGGCACAATAACGGGAAACACCATATATTTT
V gene: TRBV5-1; D gene: -; J gene: TRBJ2-1; clone size: -; CDR3 protein: CASRTESSYNEQFF; CDR3 DNA: TGCGCCAGCAGAACGGAGAGCTCCTACAATGAGCAGTTCTTC
V gene: TRBV6-2/TRBV6-3; D gene: -; J gene: TRBJ1-5; clone size: -; CDR3 protein: CASSWGGYQPQHF; CDR3 DNA: TGTGCCAGCAGTTGGGGAGGGTATCAGCCCCAGCATTTT
V gene: TRBV28; D gene: -; J gene: TRBJ1-4; clone size: once; CDR3 protein: CASSLVSGFGEKLFF; CDR3 DNA: TGTGCCAGCAGTTTAGTTTCCGGGTTTGGTGAAAAACTGTTTTTT
V gene: TRBV5-1; D gene: TRBD1; J gene: TRBJ1-1; clone size: -; CDR3 protein: CASSWLDAGTATEAFF; CDR3 DNA: TGCGCCAGCAGCTGGTTGGATGCCGGGACAGCTACTGAAGCTTTCTTT
V gene: TRBV9; D gene: TRBD1; J gene: TRBJ1-5; clone size: -; CDR3 protein: CASSEGTGEWQPQHF; CDR3 DNA: TGTGCCAGCAGCGAGGGGACAGGGGAATGGCAGCCCCAGCATTTT
V gene: TRBV30; D gene: TRBD1; J gene: TRBJ1-3; clone size: -; CDR3 protein: CAWGDRAYTIYF; CDR3 DNA: TGTGCCTGGGGTGACAGGGCCTACACCATATATTTT
V gene: TRBV11-3; D gene: -; J gene: TRBJ1-2; clone size: -; CDR3 protein: CASSLEARGYTF; CDR3 DNA: TGTGCCAGCAGCTTAGAAGCGAGGGGCTACACCTTC
V gene: TRBV18; D gene: TRBD1; J gene: TRBJ1-1; clone size: -; CDR3 protein: CASSPGQGATNTEAFF; CDR3 DNA: TGTGCCAGCTCTCCTGGACAGGGGGCGACGAACACTGAAGCTTTCTTT
V gene: TRBV5-1; D gene: TRBD2; J gene: TRBJ2-2; clone size: -; CDR3 protein: CASSLGSGGTNTGELFF; CDR3 DNA: TGCGCCAGCAGCTTAGGTAGCGGGGGGACGAACACCGGGGAGCTGTTTTTT
V gene: TRBV24-1; D gene: TRBD1; J gene: TRBJ2-1; clone size: -; CDR3 protein: CATSDWGTGGNEQFF; CDR3 DNA: TGTGCCACCAGTGATTGGGGGACAGGGGGCAATGAGCAGTTCTTC
V gene: TRBV18; D gene: -; J gene: TRBJ1-1; clone size: -; CDR3 protein: CASSPGGGSTEAFF; CDR3 DNA: TGTGCCAGCTCACCGGGAGGGGGGAGCACTGAAGCTTTCTTT
V gene: TRBV7-2; D gene: TRBD2; J gene: TRBJ2-1; clone size: once; CDR3 protein: CASSPTRTSGGSYNEQFF; CDR3 DNA: TGTGCCAGCAGCCCCACCCGGACTAGCGGGGGATCCTACAATGAGCAGTTCTTC
V gene: TRBV3-1/TRBV3-2; D gene: -; J gene: TRBJ2-7; clone size: -; CDR3 protein: CASSHTVGTSSYEQYF; CDR3 DNA: TGTGCCAGCAGCCATACTGTGGGGACTTCCTCCTACGAGCAGTACTTC
V gene: TRBV3-1/TRBV3-2; D gene: -; J gene: TRBJ2-4; clone size: -; CDR3 protein: CASSQDSSLAKNIQYF; CDR3 DNA: TGTGCCAGCAGCCAAGACAGTTCCTTAGCCAAAAACATTCAGTACTTC
V gene: TRBV6-5; D gene: -; J gene: TRBJ1-5; clone size: -; CDR3 protein: CASSYSAVGNQPQHF; CDR3 DNA: TGTGCCAGCAGTTACTCTGCTGTAGGCAATCAGCCCCAGCATTTT
V gene: TRBV5-6; D gene: -; J gene: TRBJ1-1; clone size: -; CDR3 protein: CASRDTMNTEAFF; CDR3 DNA: TGTGCCAGTCGGGACACTATGAACACTGAAGCTTTCTTT
V gene: TRBV27; D gene: -; J gene: TRBJ1-4; clone size: -; CDR3 protein: CASRLGPRGEKLFF; CDR3 DNA: TGTGCCAGTCGCCTCGGGCCCCGGGGTGAAAAACTGTTTTTT
V gene: TRBV7-9; D gene: -; J gene: TRBJ1-4; clone size: -; CDR3 protein: CASSRVPNEKLFF; CDR3 DNA: TGTGCCAGCAGCAGGGTCCCAAATGAAAAACTGTTTTTT
V gene: TRBV6-2/TRBV6-3; D gene: TRBD1; J gene: TRBJ2-1; clone size: -; CDR3 protein: CASSYSGQGARNEQFF; CDR3 DNA: TGTGCCAGCAGTTACTCGGGGCAGGGGGCCCGAAATGAGCAGTTCTTC
V gene: TRBV15; D gene: -; J gene: TRBJ2-7; clone size: -; CDR3 protein: CATSRGSGRINEQYF; CDR3 DNA: TGTGCCACCAGCAGAGGGTCTGGCAGGATCAACGAGCAGTACTTC
V gene: TRBV18; D gene: TRBD1; J gene: TRBJ1-2; clone size: -; CDR3 protein: CASSPGTGIDGYTF; CDR3 DNA: TGTGCCAGCTCACCAGGGACAGGCATAGATGGCTACACCTTC
V gene: TRBV7-9; D gene: TRBD1; J gene: TRBJ2-7; clone size: -; CDR3 protein: CASSLFRRDSYEQYF; CDR3 DNA: TGTGCCAGCAGCTTATTTCGTCGGGACAGCTACGAGCAGTACTTC
V gene: TRBV7-9; D gene: -; J gene: TRBJ1-2; clone size: -; CDR3 protein: CATQGDYNYGYTF; CDR3 DNA: TGTGCCACCCAAGGGGACTATAACTATGGCTACACCTTC
V gene: TRBV19; D gene: -; J gene: TRBJ1-5; clone size: -; CDR3 protein: CASSFSGENQPQHF; CDR3 DNA: TGTGCCAGTAGTTTCTCAGGGGAGAATCAGCCCCAGCATTTT
V gene: TRBV2; D gene: TRBD2; J gene: TRBJ2-5; clone size: once; CDR3 protein: CASSVRLAGGPGDGTQYF; CDR3 DNA: TGTGCCAGCAGTGTTAGACTAGCGGGGGGCCCGGGTGATGGGACCCAGTACTTC
V gene: TRBV5-1; D gene: -; J gene: TRBJ1-4; clone size: few; CDR3 protein: CASSGGQTNEKLFF; CDR3 DNA: TGCGCCAGCAGCGGAGGGCAGACTAATGAAAAACTGTTTTTT
V gene: TRBV21-1; D gene: -; J gene: TRBJ1-2; clone size: once; CDR3 protein: CASSDLGAWGYTF; CDR3 DNA: TGTGCCAGCAGCGACCTGGGGGCTTGGGGCTACACCTTC
V gene: TRBV5-4; D gene: -; J gene: TRBJ1-3; clone size: -; CDR3 protein: CAYRGIGNTIYF; CDR3 DNA: TGTGCCTACCGGGGGATTGGAAACACCATATATTTT
V gene: TRBV6-5; D gene: TRBD1; J gene: TRBJ1-1; clone size: few; CDR3 protein: CASSYSIGQGEAFF; CDR3 DNA: TGTGCCAGCAGTTACTCGATCGGACAGGGTGAAGCTTTCTTT
V gene: TRBV6-5; D gene: -; J gene: TRBJ1-2; clone size: -; CDR3 protein: CASNIADNYGYTF; CDR3 DNA: TGTGCCAGCAATATTGCAGATAACTATGGCTACACCTTC
V gene: TRBV6-2/TRBV6-3; D gene: -; J gene: TRBJ1-1; clone size: -; CDR3 protein: CASSYPQTVGNTEAFF; CDR3 DNA: TGTGCCAGCAGTTACCCGCAGACAGTTGGGAACACTGAAGCTTTCTTT
V gene: TRBV12-3/TRBV12-4; D gene: -; J gene: TRBJ1-5; clone size: once; CDR3 protein: CASRAHNQPQHF; CDR3 DNA: TGTGCCAGCAGAGCGCACAATCAGCCCCAGCATTTT
V gene: TRBV10-3; D gene: TRBD1; J gene: TRBJ1-3; clone size: -; CDR3 protein: CAISEGTGVGNTIYF; CDR3 DNA: TGTGCCATCAGTGAGGGGACAGGGGTTGGAAACACCATATATTTT
V gene: TRBV11-2; D gene: -; J gene: TRBJ2-2; clone size: -; CDR3 protein: CASSSLANTGELFF; CDR3 DNA: TGTGCCAGCAGCTCACTAGCGAACACCGGGGAGCTGTTTTTT
V gene: TRBV7-2; D gene: TRBD2; J gene: TRBJ2-7; clone size: -; CDR3 protein: CASSLAGGPTYEQYF; CDR3 DNA: TGTGCCAGCAGCTTAGCGGGAGGGCCAACCTACGAGCAGTACTTC
V gene: TRBV7-2; D gene: TRBD2; J gene: TRBJ2-1; clone size: -; CDR3 protein: CASRLMSGGNEQFF; CDR3 DNA: TGTGCCAGCAGACTAATGAGCGGGGGCAATGAGCAGTTCTTC
V gene: TRBV11-2; D gene: -; J gene: TRBJ1-2; clone size: few; CDR3 protein: CASSLEFGSSYGYTF; CDR3 DNA: TGTGCCAGCAGCTTAGAATTTGGTAGTTCCTATGGCTACACCTTC
V gene: TRBV19; D gene: -; J gene: TRBJ2-7; clone size: -; CDR3 protein: CASSVGQAYEQYF; CDR3 DNA: TGTGCCAGTAGTGTAGGGCAGGCCTACGAGCAGTACTTC
V gene: TRBV19; D gene: -; J gene: TRBJ1-6; clone size: -; CDR3 protein: CASSIDPLEVRALHF; CDR3 DNA: TGTGCCAGTAGTATAGATCCACTAGAAGTTCGGGCCCTCCACTTT
V gene: TRBV20-1; D gene: TRBD2; J gene: TRBJ2-7; clone size: few; CDR3 protein: CSASTASGGYEQYF; CDR3 DNA: TGCAGTGCTAGTACGGCTAGCGGGGGCTACGAGCAGTACTTC